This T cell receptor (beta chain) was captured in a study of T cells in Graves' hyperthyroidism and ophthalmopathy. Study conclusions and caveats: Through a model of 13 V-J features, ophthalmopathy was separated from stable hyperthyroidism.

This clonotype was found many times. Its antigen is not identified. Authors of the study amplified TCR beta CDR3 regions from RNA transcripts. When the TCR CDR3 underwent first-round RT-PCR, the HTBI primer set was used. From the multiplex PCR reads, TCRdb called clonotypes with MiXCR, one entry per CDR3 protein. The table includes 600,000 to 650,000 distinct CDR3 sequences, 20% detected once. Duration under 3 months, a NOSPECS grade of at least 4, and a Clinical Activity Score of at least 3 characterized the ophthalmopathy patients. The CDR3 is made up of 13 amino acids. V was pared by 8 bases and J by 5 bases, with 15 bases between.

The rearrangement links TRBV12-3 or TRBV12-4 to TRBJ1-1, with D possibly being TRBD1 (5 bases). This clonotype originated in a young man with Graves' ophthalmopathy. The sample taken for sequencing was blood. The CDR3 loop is CASGLLGGTEAFF. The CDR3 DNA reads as TGTGCCAGCGGCCTTCTTGGGGGGACTGAAGCTTTCTTT.